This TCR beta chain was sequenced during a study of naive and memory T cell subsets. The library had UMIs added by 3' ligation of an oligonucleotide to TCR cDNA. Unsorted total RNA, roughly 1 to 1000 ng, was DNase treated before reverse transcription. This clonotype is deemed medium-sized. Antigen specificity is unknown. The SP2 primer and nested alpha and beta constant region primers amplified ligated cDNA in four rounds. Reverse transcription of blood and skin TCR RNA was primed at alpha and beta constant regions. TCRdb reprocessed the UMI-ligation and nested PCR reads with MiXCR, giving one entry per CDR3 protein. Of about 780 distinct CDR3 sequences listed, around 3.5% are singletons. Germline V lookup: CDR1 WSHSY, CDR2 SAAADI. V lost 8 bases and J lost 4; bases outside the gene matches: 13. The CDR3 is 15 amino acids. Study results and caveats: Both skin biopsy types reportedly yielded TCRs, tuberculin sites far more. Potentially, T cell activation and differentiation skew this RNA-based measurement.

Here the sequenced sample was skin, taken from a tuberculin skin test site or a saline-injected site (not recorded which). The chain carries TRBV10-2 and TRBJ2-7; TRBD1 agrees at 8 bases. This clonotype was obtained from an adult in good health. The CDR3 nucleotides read TGCGCCAGCGGAGCCCTACAGGGGGTTAGGTACGAGCAGTACTTC. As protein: CASGALQGVRYEQYF.